A single sample is the source of the 8 T cell receptor beta chains below, sequenced in a study of control samples from healthy donors and cancer patients. Only in-frame clones appear in the TCRdb table, and some are missing; sequencing was by immunoSEQ multiplex PCR. The sample consists of 75,000 to 90,000 clones, roughly 90% of them appearing once. The specimen sequenced was blood. These receptors were collected from a man in his fifties or sixties in good health.

The genes are TRBV7-8 and TRBJ1-3; D is possibly TRBD1 (6 bases). Germline CDR1 and CDR2: SGHVS and FQNEAQ. Trimming took off 3 bases at V and 4 bases at J, with 10 bases between the two ends. The CDR3 loop spans 14 amino acids. This CDR3 is CASSLNRAGNTIYF. The CDR3, as DNA: TGTGCCAGCAGCTTGAACAGGGCCGGAAACACCATATATTTT.

The rearrangement uses TRBV7-9 and TRBJ2-5; a possible D gene is TRBD2 (7 bases). Germline lookup yields CDR1 SEHNR and CDR2 FQNEAQ (reference sequence). The CDR3 covers 16 residues. V was clipped by 4 bases and J by 2 bases, with 17 bases between them. CDR3 in DNA: TGTGCCAGCAGCTCTAACCTGGGGGGGGCTCAAGAGACCCAGTACTTC. Translation: CASSSNLGGAQETQYF.

This rearrangement joins TRBV7-2 to TRBJ1-4; tentatively, D is TRBD1 (5 bases). Germline loops: CDR1 SGHTA, CDR2 FQGNSA. V was pared by 5 bases and J by 8 bases, with 18 bases between. This CDR3 spans 15 amino acids. CDR3 protein: CASSRSGASREKLFF. As DNA, the CDR3 is TGTGCCAGCAGCCGTTCCGGGGCCAGCCGGGAAAAACTGTTTTTT.

The CDR3 spells CASSLSYPGLTGELFF. CDR3 bases: TGTGCCAGCAGCTTATCCTACCCCGGGCTAACCGGGGAGCTGTTTTTT. This chain links TRBV7-2 with TRBJ2-2; D uncertain. With 2 bases removed from V and 5 bases from J, the gap between germline ends came to 15 bases. The CDR3 contains 16 residues. CDR1 and CDR2 (germline): SGHTA, FQGNSA. Filled out from reference TRBV7-2 and TRBJ2-2, the complete variable domain reads GAGVSQSPSNKVTEKGKDVELRCDPISGHTALYWYRQSLGQGLEFLIYFQGNSAPDKSGLPSDRFSAERTGGSVSTLTIQRTQQEDSAVYLCASSLSYPGLTGELFFGEGSRLTVL.

The chain carries TRBV24-1 and TRBJ1-6; 7 bases line up with TRBD1. CDR3 length equals 15 residues. Germline values: CDR1 KGHDR, CDR2 SFDVKD. The V segment lost 9 bases and the J segment 8 bases; nucleotides outside the gene matches: 12. In DNA, the CDR3 is TGTGCCACCTATACAAGACAGGGTTGGGATTCACCCCTCCACTTT. As protein: CATYTRQGWDSPLHF.

The chain employs TRBV15 and TRBJ2-5; unclear D gene. This CDR3 spans 15 amino acids. Germline V gene sequence: CDR1 LNHNV, CDR2 YYDKDF (reference sequence). With 5 bases removed from V and 0 bases from J, the gap between germline ends came to 13 bases. The CDR3 protein is CATSPSTDYQETQYF. CDR3 nucleotide sequence: TGTGCCACCAGCCCCAGCACAGATTACCAAGAGACCCAGTACTTC.

The V call is TRBV7-9, the J call TRBJ2-1; no reliable D call. Trimming removed 0 bases at V and 0 bases at J, with 9 bases between. This CDR3 is 16 amino acids long. The germline V gene encodes CDR1 SEHNR and CDR2 FQNEAQ (reference sequence). The CDR3 region has the DNA TGTGCCAGCAGCTTAGCGGGTGCCAGCTCCTACAATGAGCAGTTCTTC. Translation gives CASSLAGASSYNEQFF.

The rearrangement links TRBV4-1 to TRBJ1-2; no clear D. Looked up from germline, CDR1 is MGHRA and CDR2 is YSYEKL. V was cut by 2 bases and J by 4 bases, with 14 bases left in between. The CDR3 length is 15 residues. CDR3 residues: CASSQRLGRLYGYTF. The CDR3, as DNA: TGCGCCAGCAGCCAACGTCTAGGCAGGCTCTATGGCTACACCTTC.